This record concerns one TCR beta chain sequence. The sample is drawn from a study of T cell changes during pregnancy in multiple sclerosis. The V end was cut by 1 base, the J end by 5 bases, with 12 bases between. Germline V gene lookup returns CDR1 SGHRS and CDR2 YFSETQ. This CDR3 contains 14 residues. Libraries were prepared by immunoSEQ multiplex PCR; TCRdb keeps only in-frame clonotypes and omits some of them. The sample contains about 39,000 clones, 90% to 95% of which appear only once. The TCR was taken from a female donor with multiple sclerosis, enrolled in a pregnancy study. The genes are TRBV5-1 and TRBJ2-5; no reliable D call. Specimen: CD4+ T cells from peripheral blood mononuclear cells, collected after pregnancy. CDR3 coding DNA: TGCGCCAGCAGCTTGACTACCTGGGTTGAGACCCAGTACTTC. This gives the protein CASSLTTWVETQYF.